This T cell receptor beta chain was captured by sequencing in a study of T cells in Graves' hyperthyroidism and ophthalmopathy. On the study more broadly: Peripheral blood collection took place at initial diagnosis, before any treatment.

RNA transcripts were the template for amplifying TCR beta CDR3 regions. In the first-round RT-PCR of the TCR CDR3, the HTBI primer set was used. One entry per CDR3 protein results from TCRdb running MiXCR on the multiplex PCR reads. The table records some 350,000 distinct CDR3 sequences, roughly 25% of them present only once. The study excluded patients with uncontrolled infection, other autoimmune disease, pregnancy or lactation. Diagnoses were established using clinical symptoms, serum thyroxine and TRAb, thyroid ultrasound and orbital computed tomography. From germline, CDR1 is LGHDT and CDR2 YNNKEL (reference sequence). V shed 5 bases and J shed 2 bases, with 7 bases lying between them. This CDR3 region has 13 residues.

V is TRBV3-1 and J is TRBJ2-1; D remains unclear. Sample: blood. The receptor was isolated from a middle-aged man with Graves' hyperthyroidism. CDR3 amino acids: CASSVDPYNEQFF. The CDR3 DNA follows: TGTGCCAGCAGCGTGGATCCCTACAATGAGCAGTTCTTC.